The 10 T cell receptor beta chains in this list originate from one sample, sequenced in a study of OX40 agonist ivuxolimab in advanced cancers. Only in-frame clones appear in the TCRdb table, and some are missing; sequencing was by immunoSEQ multiplex PCR. The sample has roughly 51,000 clones; around 89% are singletons. The sample consisted of CD4+ or CD8+ T cells sorted from blood, taken in a trial of the OX40 agonist ivuxolimab. The origin of the receptors is an adult with an advanced solid tumor such as melanoma, head and neck, liver or kidney cancer.

The chain carries TRBV5-1 and TRBJ2-1; the D gene is possibly TRBD1 (6 bases). The germline gives CDR1 SGHRS, CDR2 YFSETQ. This CDR3 has 16 amino acids. Trimming took off 7 bases at V and 0 bases at J, with 17 bases between the two ends. This CDR3 reads CASQQQGPSSYNEQFF. The CDR3 DNA follows: TGCGCCAGCCAGCAACAGGGACCGAGCTCCTACAATGAGCAGTTCTTC.

The chain links TRBV30 to TRBJ2-3, with 8 bases matching TRBD2. Losses at the gene ends were 3 bases for V and 5 bases for J; bases not matched to a gene: 7. Germline-derived CDR1 and CDR2 are GTSNPN and SVGIG (reference sequence). This CDR3 comprises 14 residues. The CDR3 loop is CAWSRAGGRDTQYF. The CDR3 DNA reads as TGTGCCTGGAGCCGGGCGGGAGGTAGAGATACGCAGTATTTT. The full variable domain, with the rest looked up from reference TRBV30 and TRBJ2-3, is SQTIHQWPATLVQPVGSPLSLECTVEGTSNPNLYWYRQAAGRGLQLLFYSVGIGQISSEVPQNLSASRPQDRQFILSSKKLLLSDSGFYLCAWSRAGGRDTQYFGPGTRLTVL.

The chain combines TRBV5-4 with TRBJ2-5; tentatively, D is TRBD2 (6 bases). V lost 4 bases and J lost 2, with 12 bases in between. Germline values: CDR1 SGHNT, CDR2 YYREEE (reference sequence). The CDR3 length is 14 residues. CDR3 in DNA: TGTGCCAGCAGCCCTGGGAGGCAGCAAGAGACCCAGTACTTC. It codes for CASSPGRQQETQYF.

CDR3 residues: CASSSGAPGANVLTF. CDR3 in DNA: TGTGCCAGCAGCTCCGGGGCTCCTGGGGCCAACGTCCTGACTTTC. The chain carries TRBV5-4 and TRBJ2-6, with D perhaps given as TRBD1 or TRBD2 (5 bases each). Germline loops: CDR1 SGHNT, CDR2 YYREEE (reference sequence). This CDR3 region has 15 residues. V lost 3 bases and J 2 bases, leaving 9 bases between the germline ends.

The V gene is TRBV30, the J gene TRBJ2-7; maybe TRBD1 (6 bases). The CDR3 has 13 residues. Trimming stripped 5 bases from V and 3 bases from J, with 14 bases between. The germline V gene encodes CDR1 GTSNPN and CDR2 SVGIG (reference sequence). This CDR3 reads CAWDRDTYYEQYF. The CDR3 coding sequence is TGTGCCTGGGACCGGGACACCTACTACGAGCAGTACTTC.

This clone has a single count. This chain connects TRBV28 to TRBJ1-1, with a weak D call TRBD1 (6 bases). This CDR3 is 15 amino acids long. Germline CDR1 and CDR2: MDHEN and SYDVKM. Trimming removed 4 bases at V and 4 bases at J, with 16 bases between. The CDR3 sequence is CASSSSGVGSTEAFF. The CDR3 DNA reads TGTGCCAGCAGTTCTTCAGGGGTGGGGAGCACTGAAGCTTTCTTT.

The chain is built from TRBV6-1 and TRBJ1-3; D unclear. There are 13 residues in the CDR3. The germline V and J ends were trimmed by 6 bases and 0 bases, with 6 bases remaining between them. Germline CDR1 MNHNS, CDR2 SASEGT. The CDR3 spells CASRWNSGNTIYF. The CDR3 coding sequence is TGTGCCAGCAGGTGGAACTCTGGAAACACCATATATTTT.

This chain joins TRBV5-1 and TRBJ2-1, with D possibly being TRBD2 (5 bases). Germline lookup yields CDR1 SGHRS and CDR2 YFSETQ. The CDR3 has 13 residues. The V gene lost 4 bases and the J gene lost 5 bases, with 10 bases spanning the gap. The CDR3 spells CASSPQEDNEQFF. The CDR3 nucleotides are TGCGCCAGCAGCCCCCAGGAGGACAATGAGCAGTTCTTC.

The chain is built from TRBV6-1 and TRBJ1-4, with a possible D match to TRBD1 (6 bases). The germline gives CDR1 MNHNS, CDR2 SASEGT. The CDR3 sequence is 14 residues long. Trimming pared 2 bases from V and 6 bases from J, leaving 10 bases between. The CDR3 DNA is TGTGCCAGCAGTGAACAGGGGAGAGATGAAAAACTGTTTTTT. Residues: CASSEQGRDEKLFF.

V and J are TRBV7-3 and TRBJ2-5; D may be TRBD1 (5 bases). Germline-derived CDR1 and CDR2 are SGHTA and FQGTGA. This CDR3 region has 14 residues. Trimming removed 5 bases from V and 5 bases from J, with 15 bases in between. The CDR3 DNA is TGTGCCAGCAGCCCAAGGGGCAGTAGCGAGACCCAGTACTTC. Translating gives CASSPRGSSETQYF.